One and the same sample provided the 9 T cell receptor beta chains below, sequenced in a study of blood T cell repertoires in COVID-19 (TCRdb year 2020). Library method: the immunoSEQ multiplex PCR assay. TCRdb obtained this table from immuneACCESS and retained in-frame rearrangements with V and J assigned. These tables miss some clones; where compared with another copy, unresolved V genes account for less than half of the shortfall, and the remainder is unexplained. Recorded for this sample are a few hundred thousand clones; 86% of them occurred a single time. The ten largest clones capture approximately 4% of the sample. The source material was peripheral blood. These receptors all stem from a man between 18 and 35 years old with active or convalescent COVID-19.

The gene calls are TRBV9 and TRBJ2-1, with 7 bases fitting TRBD1. The CDR3 length is 12 residues. V was pared by 5 bases and J by 10 bases, with 6 bases of the junction left unmatched. Germline loops: CDR1 SGDLS, CDR2 YYNGEE. In nucleotides, the CDR3 is TGTGCCAGCAGGGGTGACAGGGACGAGCAGTTCTTC. This gives the protein CASRGDRDEQFF. Based on the CDR3 plus reference TRBV9 and TRBJ2-1, the full variable domain is DSGVTQTPKHLITATGQRVTLRCSPRSGDLSVYWYQQSLDQGLQFLIQYYNGEERAKGNILERFSAQQFPDLHSELNLSSLELGDSALYFCASRGDRDEQFFGPGTRLTVL.

The chain carries TRBV5-1 and TRBJ1-2; D remains ambiguous. Germline CDR1 SGHRS, CDR2 YFSETQ. The CDR3 contains 13 residues. Trimming pared 1 base from V and 6 bases from J, leaving 10 bases between. The CDR3 sequence: CASSLNTDDGYTF. CDR3 nucleotide sequence: TGCGCCAGCAGCTTGAATACAGACGATGGCTACACCTTC.

This chain connects TRBV18 to TRBJ1-5; 9 bases are a match to TRBD1. In germline, CDR1 is KGHSH, CDR2 LQKENI. The V gene end was trimmed by 3 bases and the J gene end by 2 bases; junction bases not matched to a gene: 2. The CDR3 spans 15 residues. This chain's CDR3 is CASSPDRGGNQPQHF. For the CDR3, the DNA is TGTGCCAGCTCACCGGACAGGGGCGGCAATCAGCCCCAGCATTTT.

The rearrangement uses TRBV12-3 or TRBV12-4 and TRBJ2-7, with a tentative D call TRBD2 (5 bases). Trimming stripped 6 bases from V and 5 bases from J, with 14 bases between. CDR3 length: 13 residues. CDR3 sequence: CASRSGLANEQYF. CDR3 coding DNA: TGTGCCAGCAGGTCCGGGCTAGCTAACGAGCAGTACTTC.

This clone has a single count. The chain uses TRBV15 and TRBJ1-3; perhaps TRBD1 as D (5 bases). This CDR3 has 14 residues. Deletions cut 3 bases from V and 1 base from J, with 7 bases between. CDR1 and CDR2 from the germline V gene are LNHNV and YYDKDF (reference sequence). The CDR3 DNA reads TGTGCCACCAGCAGGGACATATCTGGAAACACCATATATTTT. Amino acids: CATSRDISGNTIYF.

This clone appeared a single time. The genes are TRBV10-3 and TRBJ2-1; a weak D match, TRBD1 (5 bases). V gave up 8 bases and J gave up 9 bases, with 11 bases separating them. The CDR3 has 11 residues. Germline V CDR1 and CDR2: ENHRY, SYGVKD. The CDR3 nucleotides read TGTGCCATCGGGGCAGGCACTGAGCAGTTCTTC. This sequence encodes CAIGAGTEQFF.

The rearrangement links TRBV11-2 to TRBJ1-1; D gene unclear. The CDR3 sequence is 11 residues long. V shed 4 bases and J shed 5 bases, with 5 bases lying between them. Looked up from germline, CDR1 is SGHAT and CDR2 is FQNNGV. In DNA, the CDR3 is TGTGCCAGCAGCTCGGGGACTGAAGCTTTCTTT. Amino acid sequence: CASSSGTEAFF.

This sequence joins TRBV30 and TRBJ2-7; D is undetermined. V dropped 0 bases and J dropped 0 bases, with 15 bases sitting between them. The CDR3 runs 16 residues. Germline values: CDR1 GTSNPN, CDR2 SVGIG (reference sequence). CDR3 protein: CAWSVGVARASYEQYF. Written as DNA, the CDR3 is TGTGCCTGGAGTGTTGGAGTAGCTAGAGCCTCCTACGAGCAGTACTTC.

V and J are TRBV5-6 and TRBJ1-3, with no clear D. Germline V lookup: CDR1 SGHDT, CDR2 YYEEEE. V lost 3 bases and J 0 bases, leaving 7 bases between the germline ends. CDR3 length equals 14 residues. This CDR3 is CASSSYSSGNTIYF. DNA of the CDR3: TGTGCCAGCAGCTCCTATAGCTCTGGAAACACCATATATTTT.